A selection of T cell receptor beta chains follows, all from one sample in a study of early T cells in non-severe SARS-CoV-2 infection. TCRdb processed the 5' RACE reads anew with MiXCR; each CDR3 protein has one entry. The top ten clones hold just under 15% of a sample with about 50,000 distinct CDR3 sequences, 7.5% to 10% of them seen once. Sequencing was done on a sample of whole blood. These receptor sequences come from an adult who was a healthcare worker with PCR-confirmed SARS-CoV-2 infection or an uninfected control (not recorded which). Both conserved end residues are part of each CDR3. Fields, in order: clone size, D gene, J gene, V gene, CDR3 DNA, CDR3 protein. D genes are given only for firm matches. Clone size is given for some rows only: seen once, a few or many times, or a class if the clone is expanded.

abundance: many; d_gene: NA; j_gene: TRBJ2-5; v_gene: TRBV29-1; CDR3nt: TGCAGCGTTCGGGGTCCCGAAGAGACCCAGTACTTC; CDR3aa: CSVRGPEETQYF
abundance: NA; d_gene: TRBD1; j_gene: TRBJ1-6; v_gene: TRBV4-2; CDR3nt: TGTGCCAGCAGCGAGACAGGGTTATCTTTCGGAAATTCACCCCTCCACTTT; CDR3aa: CASSETGLSFGNSPLHF
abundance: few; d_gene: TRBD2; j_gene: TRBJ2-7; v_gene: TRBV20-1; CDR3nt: TGCAGTGCAGGGACTAGCGGGAGCTACGAGCAGTACTTC; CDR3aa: CSAGTSGSYEQYF
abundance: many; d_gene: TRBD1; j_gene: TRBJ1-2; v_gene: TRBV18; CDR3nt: TGTGCCAGCTCACCGATGGGACAGGTACTCACCTTC; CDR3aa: CASSPMGQVLTF
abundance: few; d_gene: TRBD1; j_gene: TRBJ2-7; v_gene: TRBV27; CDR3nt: TGTGCCAGCAGTTCAACAGGGGGCGGGCAGTACTTC; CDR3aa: CASSSTGGGQYF
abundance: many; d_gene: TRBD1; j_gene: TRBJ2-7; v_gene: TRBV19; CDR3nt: TGTGCCAGTAGTATGGGAGAGGACAGGAGCTCCTACGAGCAGTACTTC; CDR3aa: CASSMGEDRSSYEQYF
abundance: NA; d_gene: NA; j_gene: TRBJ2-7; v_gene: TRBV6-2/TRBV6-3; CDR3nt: TGTGCCAGCAGTTCTATGGCGAGGGGTTCAGTCGTGTACGAGCAGTACTTC; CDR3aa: CASSSMARGSVVYEQYF
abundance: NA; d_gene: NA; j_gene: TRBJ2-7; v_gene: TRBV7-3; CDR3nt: TGTGCCAGCAGCTTAGGGGTAGCGAGCCCCTACGAGCAGTACTTC; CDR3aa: CASSLGVASPYEQYF
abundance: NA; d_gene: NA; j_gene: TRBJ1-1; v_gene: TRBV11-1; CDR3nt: TGTGCCAGCAGCGACACACTGAACACTGAAGCTTTCTTT; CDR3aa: CASSDTLNTEAFF
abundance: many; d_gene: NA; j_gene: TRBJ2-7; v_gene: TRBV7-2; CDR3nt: TGTGCCAGCAGCCGCTCTTGGGACGGCCCCTACGAGCAGTACTTC; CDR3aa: CASSRSWDGPYEQYF
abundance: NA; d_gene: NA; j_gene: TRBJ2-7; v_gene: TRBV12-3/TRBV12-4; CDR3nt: TGTGCCAGCAGTTTAGGGCTAGCGAGTTCTTACTACGAGCAGTACTTC; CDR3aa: CASSLGLASSYYEQYF
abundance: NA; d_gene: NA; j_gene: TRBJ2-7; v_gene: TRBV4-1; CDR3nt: TGCGCCAGCAGCCAAGATCTAGGACGGACCTACGAGCAGTACTTC; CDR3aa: CASSQDLGRTYEQYF
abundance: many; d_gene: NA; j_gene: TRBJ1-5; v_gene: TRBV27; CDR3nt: TGTGCCAGCAGCACGGGACTCAGCAATCAGCCCCAGCATTTT; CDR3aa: CASSTGLSNQPQHF
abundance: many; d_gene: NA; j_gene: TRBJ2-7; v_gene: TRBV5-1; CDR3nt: TGCGCCAGCAGCTTGGGGGACAAATCCTACGAGCAGTACTTC; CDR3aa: CASSLGDKSYEQYF
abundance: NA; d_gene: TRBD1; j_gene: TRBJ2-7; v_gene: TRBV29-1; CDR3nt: TGCAGCGCGGGACAGGGGACCTACGAGCAGTACTTC; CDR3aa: CSAGQGTYEQYF
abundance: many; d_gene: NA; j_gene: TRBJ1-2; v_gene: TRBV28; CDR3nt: TGTGCCAGCACCCCCGGCCGGTTCTATGGCTACACCTTC; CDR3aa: CASTPGRFYGYTF
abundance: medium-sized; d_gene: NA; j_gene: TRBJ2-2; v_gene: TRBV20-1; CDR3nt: TGCAGTGCTAGAGATGTCCGGGGGACGGAAACGAACACCGGGGAGCTGTTTTTT; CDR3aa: CSARDVRGTETNTGELFF
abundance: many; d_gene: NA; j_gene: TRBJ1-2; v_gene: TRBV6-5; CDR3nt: TGTGCCAGCAGTTACCAGGGTAACTATGGCTACACCTTC; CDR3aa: CASSYQGNYGYTF
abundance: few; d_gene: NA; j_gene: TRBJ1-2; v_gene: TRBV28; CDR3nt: TGTGCCACCGGGACGGAATATGGCTACACCTTC; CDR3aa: CATGTEYGYTF
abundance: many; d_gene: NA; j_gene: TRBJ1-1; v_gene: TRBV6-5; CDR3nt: TGTGCCAGCAGCCGAAAGGACAAAATGAACACTGAAGCTTTCTTT; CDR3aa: CASSRKDKMNTEAFF
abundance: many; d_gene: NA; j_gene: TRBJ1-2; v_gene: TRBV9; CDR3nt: TGTGCCAGCAGCGCGCGCGACAGAGGCAGCCAGAAGGAGTTTAACTATGGCTACACCTTC; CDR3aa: CASSARDRGSQKEFNYGYTF
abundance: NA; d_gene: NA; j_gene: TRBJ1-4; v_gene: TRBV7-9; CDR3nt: TGTGCCAGCAGCCCGCCGGGACGGAGGATCGAAAAACTGTTTTTT; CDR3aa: CASSPPGRRIEKLFF
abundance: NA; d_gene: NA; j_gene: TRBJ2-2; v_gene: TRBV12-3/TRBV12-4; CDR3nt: TGTGCCAGCAGTAGACAGTTGGGGACGGGAACCGGGGAGCTGTTTTTT; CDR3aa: CASSRQLGTGTGELFF